Listed below are T cell receptor beta chains from one sample, sequenced in a study of blood T cell repertoires in COVID-19. Libraries were prepared by immunoSEQ multiplex PCR; TCRdb keeps only in-frame clonotypes and omits some of them. The data contain about 170,000 clones, approximately 86% of them singletons. Sequenced sample: peripheral blood. These receptors were obtained from an elderly man with COVID-19, enrolled during active disease. CDR3s include the opening cysteine and the closing phenylalanine or tryptophan. The D gene is left open where the match is weak. A row's size may be missing; if present it is once, few, many or a size class.

>TRBJ2-2|TRBD1|TRBV7-3|NA
CASSSRTGDDRTGELFF
TGTGCCAGCAGCTCTAGGACAGGGGACGATCGTACCGGGGAGCTGTTTTTT
>TRBJ1-4|TRBD1|TRBV3-1/TRBV3-2|once
CASSHRQGLDEKLFF
TGTGCCAGCAGCCATCGACAGGGCCTGGATGAAAAACTGTTTTTT
>TRBJ2-1|NA|TRBV27|NA
CASSPGQLIAYNEQFF
TGTGCCAGCAGCCCCGGACAGCTCATAGCCTACAATGAGCAGTTCTTC
>TRBJ2-1|TRBD2|TRBV5-1|NA
CASSLSLAGGILNEQFF
TGCGCCAGCAGCTTGTCCCTAGCGGGGGGGATACTCAATGAGCAGTTCTTC
>TRBJ1-3|NA|TRBV2|NA
CASSHRGSGNTIYF
TGTGCCAGCAGCCATCGGGGGTCTGGAAACACCATATATTTT
>TRBJ1-1|NA|TRBV15|NA
CATSRVYAKPTEAFF
TGTGCCACCAGCAGAGTGTACGCCAAGCCCACTGAAGCTTTCTTT
>TRBJ2-3|TRBD2|TRBV5-1|NA
CASSLAGAGGPDTQYF
TGCGCCAGCAGCTTGGCAGGAGCGGGGGGGCCAGATACGCAGTATTTT
>TRBJ1-2|TRBD1|TRBV29-1|NA
CSGGQGSYGYTF
TGCAGCGGTGGACAGGGCTCCTATGGCTACACCTTC
>TRBJ1-1|TRBD1|TRBV29-1|NA
CSAKRTGVGTEAFF
TGCAGCGCCAAACGGACAGGGGTGGGAACTGAAGCTTTCTTT
>TRBJ2-1|TRBD2|TRBV20-1|NA
CSAGGAGQFF
TGCAGTGCCGGGGGGGCCGGACAGTTCTTC
>TRBJ1-1|NA|TRBV6-5|NA
CASTLRGSTEAFF
TGTGCCAGCACCTTACGGGGATCCACTGAAGCTTTCTTT
>TRBJ1-2|TRBD1|TRBV29-1|NA
CSVEPRTGAGYTF
TGCAGCGTTGAACCTAGGACAGGTGCCGGCTACACCTTC
>TRBJ2-2|NA|TRBV29-1|NA
CSVEAQGRTNTGELFF
TGCAGCGTTGAAGCGCAGGGGCGTACGAACACCGGGGAGCTGTTTTTT
>TRBJ1-5|TRBD1|TRBV2|NA
CASRPDRGLDQPQHF
TGTGCCAGCAGGCCCGACAGGGGTCTCGATCAGCCCCAGCATTTT
>TRBJ2-7|NA|TRBV7-2|NA
CASSLRDTYEQYF
TGTGCCAGCAGCCTCCGGGACACATACGAGCAGTACTTC
>TRBJ2-1|NA|TRBV5-8|NA
CASSAGTGSYNEQFF
TGTGCCAGCAGCGCCGGGACTGGCTCCTACAATGAGCAGTTCTTC
>TRBJ2-1|NA|TRBV6-4|few
CASSWGLGRNEQFF
TGTGCCAGCAGTTGGGGGCTAGGTCGCAATGAGCAGTTCTTC
>TRBJ1-1|NA|TRBV3-1/TRBV3-2|NA
CASSARERNTEAFF
TGTGCCAGCAGCGCACGGGAGCGGAACACTGAAGCTTTCTTT
>TRBJ2-7|TRBD2|TRBV5-6|few
CASSSLTSGASYEQYF
TGTGCCAGCAGCTCGCTGACTAGCGGGGCATCCTACGAGCAGTACTTC
>TRBJ1-2|TRBD1|TRBV2|few
CASRGETGALHGYTF
TGTGCCAGCAGGGGAGAGACAGGGGCCCTTCATGGCTACACCTTC
>TRBJ2-2|NA|TRBV19|NA
CASNKGRTGELFF
TGTGCCAGTAATAAAGGGAGGACCGGGGAGCTGTTTTTT
>TRBJ1-2|NA|TRBV6-1|NA
CASSPDGNYGYTF
TGTGCCAGCAGTCCCGACGGGAACTATGGCTACACCTTC
>TRBJ2-7|TRBD2|TRBV27|NA
CASSSDGTSGGLSYEQYF
TGTGCCAGCAGTTCAGACGGGACTAGCGGGGGCCTCTCCTACGAGCAGTACTTC
>TRBJ2-2|TRBD1|TRBV28|NA
CASSFLGQGWTGELFF
TGTGCCAGCAGTTTCCTCGGACAGGGTTGGACCGGGGAGCTGTTTTTT
>TRBJ2-1|TRBD1|TRBV19|NA
CASSFRGQSDEQFF
TGTGCCAGTAGTTTTCGGGGACAGTCCGATGAGCAGTTCTTC
>TRBJ1-1|TRBD1|TRBV5-1|NA
CASSGTGGGTEAFF
TGCGCCAGCAGCGGGACAGGGGGAGGCACTGAAGCTTTCTTT
>TRBJ2-2|TRBD1|TRBV7-3|NA
CASSTTQQQGALNTGELFF
TGTGCCAGCAGCACAACACAACAACAGGGGGCCCTGAACACCGGGGAGCTGTTTTTT
>TRBJ1-6|NA|TRBV6-5|NA
CASSPLTGPNSPLHF
TGTGCCAGCAGCCCACTTACAGGCCCTAATTCACCCCTCCACTTT